The rows below give T cell receptor beta chains drawn from one sample of a study of T cell repertoires in cytomegalovirus infection. One entry per CDR3 protein results from TCRdb running MiXCR on the reads. The sample includes under 300,000 distinct CDR3 sequences, around an eighth seen only once; the top ten take approximately 1.6%. Input material: PBMCs. These receptors all stem from a human donor in good health (CMV status not recorded). Some clones in this sample may be carry-over from other donors' samples. The CDR3 runs from the conserved cysteine through the conserved F or W. Fields, in order: CDR3 protein, CDR3 DNA, V gene, D gene, J gene, clone size. A D gene is named only where the DNA matches it firmly. Size is stated for part of the rows, as once, few or many counts, or as a class when the clone is expanded.

cdr3_aa: CASSLESNEKLFF; cdr3_nt: TGTGCCAGCAGCCTGGAATCTAATGAAAAACTGTTTTTT; v_call: TRBV5-4; d_call: NA; j_call: TRBJ1-4; clone_size: NA
cdr3_aa: CASSSTDANTEAFF; cdr3_nt: TGTGCCAGCAGTTCAACGGACGCGAACACTGAAGCTTTCTTT; v_call: TRBV12-3/TRBV12-4; d_call: NA; j_call: TRBJ1-1; clone_size: few
cdr3_aa: CASSLASGSDEQFF; cdr3_nt: TGTGCCAGCAGCTTGGCTAGCGGGAGCGATGAGCAGTTCTTC; v_call: TRBV7-9; d_call: TRBD2; j_call: TRBJ2-1; clone_size: many
cdr3_aa: CSVEDWEGDRNEAFF; cdr3_nt: TGCAGCGTTGAAGACTGGGAGGGTGACAGAAATGAAGCTTTCTTT; v_call: TRBV29-1; d_call: NA; j_call: TRBJ1-1; clone_size: NA
cdr3_aa: CSADPGTGAGETQYF; cdr3_nt: TGCAGTGCCGACCCCGGGACAGGGGCGGGAGAGACCCAGTACTTC; v_call: TRBV20-1; d_call: TRBD1; j_call: TRBJ2-5; clone_size: many
cdr3_aa: CASSMQGVDYGYTF; cdr3_nt: TGTGCCAGCAGCATGCAGGGGGTTGATTATGGCTACACCTTC; v_call: TRBV5-6; d_call: TRBD1; j_call: TRBJ1-2; clone_size: NA
cdr3_aa: CASSLYLGLSYGYTF; cdr3_nt: TGTGCCAGCAGCCTCTACCTTGGGCTCTCCTATGGCTACACCTTC; v_call: TRBV14; d_call: NA; j_call: TRBJ1-2; clone_size: NA
cdr3_aa: CSALGLAGTLNIQYF; cdr3_nt: TGCAGTGCCTTGGGACTAGCGGGAACGTTAAACATTCAGTACTTC; v_call: TRBV20-1; d_call: TRBD2; j_call: TRBJ2-4; clone_size: many
cdr3_aa: CASSPEIAHANTGELFF; cdr3_nt: TGTGCCAGCAGTCCCGAAATAGCGCACGCGAACACCGGGGAGCTGTTTTTT; v_call: TRBV7-3; d_call: NA; j_call: TRBJ2-2; clone_size: NA
cdr3_aa: CASSPDRENYGYTF; cdr3_nt: TGTGCCAGTAGTCCCGACAGGGAAAACTATGGCTACACCTTC; v_call: TRBV19; d_call: TRBD1; j_call: TRBJ1-2; clone_size: once
cdr3_aa: CASSLGVYTEAFF; cdr3_nt: TGTGCCAGCAGCTTAGGGGTGTACACTGAAGCTTTCTTT; v_call: TRBV7-2; d_call: NA; j_call: TRBJ1-1; clone_size: many
cdr3_aa: CASSTGHLTF; cdr3_nt: TGTGCCAGCAGCACCGGGCACCTCACCTTC; v_call: TRBV7-9; d_call: NA; j_call: TRBJ1-2; clone_size: many
cdr3_aa: CASTRGAANTEAFF; cdr3_nt: TGTGCCAGTACCAGGGGGGCCGCGAACACTGAAGCTTTCTTT; v_call: TRBV19; d_call: TRBD1; j_call: TRBJ1-1; clone_size: many
cdr3_aa: CASSPGQAYSYNEQFF; cdr3_nt: TGTGCCAGCAGCCCGGGACAGGCTTACTCCTACAATGAGCAGTTCTTC; v_call: TRBV12-3/TRBV12-4; d_call: TRBD1; j_call: TRBJ2-1; clone_size: many
cdr3_aa: CASSYSIRAGETGELFF; cdr3_nt: TGTGCCAGCAGTTACTCAATTCGGGCAGGGGAAACCGGGGAGCTGTTTTTT; v_call: TRBV6-5; d_call: NA; j_call: TRBJ2-2; clone_size: NA
cdr3_aa: CASHGEDTQYF; cdr3_nt: TGTGCCAGCCACGGCGAAGATACGCAGTATTTT; v_call: TRBV28; d_call: NA; j_call: TRBJ2-3; clone_size: many
cdr3_aa: CASSLVGLAGYEQYF; cdr3_nt: TGTGCCAGCAGTTTGGTCGGACTAGCAGGGTACGAGCAGTACTTC; v_call: TRBV12-3/TRBV12-4; d_call: TRBD2; j_call: TRBJ2-7; clone_size: NA
cdr3_aa: CASSLTMAWNEQFF; cdr3_nt: TGTGCCAGCAGTTTAACAATGGCTTGGAATGAGCAGTTCTTC; v_call: TRBV12-3/TRBV12-4; d_call: NA; j_call: TRBJ2-1; clone_size: many
cdr3_aa: CASSIGGGRHYEQYF; cdr3_nt: TGTGCCAGTAGTATAGGGGGAGGGCGCCACTACGAGCAGTACTTC; v_call: TRBV19; d_call: TRBD2; j_call: TRBJ2-7; clone_size: many
cdr3_aa: CASSLPRGNSPLHF; cdr3_nt: TGTGCCAGCAGCCTCCCCAGGGGTAATTCACCCCTCCACTTT; v_call: TRBV27; d_call: NA; j_call: TRBJ1-6; clone_size: NA
cdr3_aa: CASGLVLGSDQSNQPQHF; cdr3_nt: TGTGCTAGTGGTTTGGTACTCGGCTCGGACCAGAGCAATCAGCCCCAGCATTTT; v_call: TRBV12-5; d_call: NA; j_call: TRBJ1-5; clone_size: few
cdr3_aa: CASSSQGKNSPLHF; cdr3_nt: TGTGCCAGCAGCTCCCAGGGTAAAAATTCACCCCTCCACTTT; v_call: TRBV7-2; d_call: NA; j_call: TRBJ1-6; clone_size: many
cdr3_aa: CASSQVRQGANTGELFF; cdr3_nt: TGCGCCAGCAGCCAAGTCCGACAGGGGGCAAACACCGGGGAGCTGTTTTTT; v_call: TRBV4-3; d_call: TRBD1; j_call: TRBJ2-2; clone_size: NA
cdr3_aa: CASSRRDSYSGANVLTF; cdr3_nt: TGTGCCAGCAGCCGAAGGGACAGTTACTCTGGGGCCAACGTCCTGACTTTC; v_call: TRBV7-2; d_call: TRBD1; j_call: TRBJ2-6; clone_size: many
cdr3_aa: CASSVGEKETQYF; cdr3_nt: TGTGCCAGCAGCGTGGGCGAGAAAGAGACCCAGTACTTC; v_call: TRBV9; d_call: NA; j_call: TRBJ2-5; clone_size: NA
cdr3_aa: CASSFDPNEQFF; cdr3_nt: TGTGCCAGCAGCTTCGATCCCAATGAGCAGTTCTTC; v_call: TRBV7-9; d_call: NA; j_call: TRBJ2-1; clone_size: many
cdr3_aa: CASGSHPPDRGYYEQYF; cdr3_nt: TGTGCCAGCGGTTCTCACCCTCCTGACAGGGGGTATTACGAGCAGTACTTC; v_call: TRBV5-4; d_call: TRBD1; j_call: TRBJ2-7; clone_size: many
cdr3_aa: CSARDRPSSYEQYF; cdr3_nt: TGCAGTGCTAGAGATCGGCCTAGCTCCTACGAGCAGTACTTC; v_call: TRBV20-1; d_call: NA; j_call: TRBJ2-7; clone_size: many
cdr3_aa: CSARVVPDTQYF; cdr3_nt: TGCAGTGCTAGAGTAGTTCCAGATACGCAGTATTTT; v_call: TRBV20-1; d_call: NA; j_call: TRBJ2-3; clone_size: NA
cdr3_aa: CASSPALRLAGGRGDTQYF; cdr3_nt: TGTGCCAGTAGCCCCGCTCTACGACTAGCGGGAGGGCGTGGAGATACGCAGTATTTT; v_call: TRBV19; d_call: TRBD2; j_call: TRBJ2-3; clone_size: NA
cdr3_aa: CASTRGLGNEKLFF; cdr3_nt: TGTGCCAGCACAAGGGGGCTTGGTAATGAAAAACTGTTTTTT; v_call: TRBV7-2; d_call: TRBD1; j_call: TRBJ1-4; clone_size: many
cdr3_aa: CASSSGQVGDYEQYF; cdr3_nt: TGTGCCAGCAGCTCTGGACAGGTGGGGGACTACGAGCAGTACTTC; v_call: TRBV7-2; d_call: TRBD1; j_call: TRBJ2-7; clone_size: many
cdr3_aa: CASRDRGLSGGANVLTF; cdr3_nt: TGTGCCAGTAGAGATCGAGGCTTAAGTGGTGGGGCCAACGTCCTGACTTTC; v_call: TRBV19; d_call: NA; j_call: TRBJ2-6; clone_size: many
cdr3_aa: CASRPPGQNTDTQYF; cdr3_nt: TGTGCCAGCAGGCCCCCGGGACAGAACACAGATACGCAGTATTTT; v_call: TRBV6-6; d_call: TRBD1; j_call: TRBJ2-3; clone_size: NA
cdr3_aa: CASSRRLSDEKLFF; cdr3_nt: TGTGCCAGCAGTCGACGCCTGTCGGATGAAAAACTGTTTTTT; v_call: TRBV28; d_call: NA; j_call: TRBJ1-4; clone_size: many
cdr3_aa: CASSYIQVRDEQYF; cdr3_nt: TGTGCCAGCAGTTACATACAGGTCCGGGACGAGCAGTACTTC; v_call: TRBV6-5; d_call: NA; j_call: TRBJ2-7; clone_size: NA
cdr3_aa: CSASTGMAEAFF; cdr3_nt: TGCAGTGCTTCGACAGGGATGGCTGAAGCTTTCTTT; v_call: TRBV20-1; d_call: TRBD1; j_call: TRBJ1-1; clone_size: NA
cdr3_aa: CASSMSVIGNTEAFF; cdr3_nt: TGTGCCAGTAGTATGTCGGTGATCGGGAACACTGAAGCTTTCTTT; v_call: TRBV19; d_call: NA; j_call: TRBJ1-1; clone_size: few
cdr3_aa: CASSLEGSPRGYTF; cdr3_nt: TGTGCCAGCAGCTTAGAAGGATCCCCTCGGGGCTACACCTTC; v_call: TRBV7-2; d_call: NA; j_call: TRBJ1-2; clone_size: many
cdr3_aa: CASSQGLRGTEAFF; cdr3_nt: TGTGCCAGCAGCCAGGGACTCCGGGGGACTGAAGCTTTCTTT; v_call: TRBV14; d_call: NA; j_call: TRBJ1-1; clone_size: many
cdr3_aa: CASSLARAGGGGYTF; cdr3_nt: TGTGCCAGCAGCTTAGCGCGGGCGGGAGGTGGCGGCTACACCTTC; v_call: TRBV7-2; d_call: NA; j_call: TRBJ1-2; clone_size: many
cdr3_aa: CASSYPASGKETQYF; cdr3_nt: TGTGCCAGCAGTTACCCTGCTAGCGGAAAAGAGACCCAGTACTTC; v_call: TRBV6-2/TRBV6-3; d_call: TRBD2; j_call: TRBJ2-5; clone_size: once
cdr3_aa: CSAPSDTRSGANVLTF; cdr3_nt: TGCAGCGCCCCGTCTGACACCCGCTCTGGGGCCAACGTCCTGACTTTC; v_call: TRBV29-1; d_call: NA; j_call: TRBJ2-6; clone_size: many